The entry that follows covers one T cell receptor beta chain sequence. What it binds is unknown. Both 60 Vbeta primers and 13 Jbeta primers went into the PCR. Data came from immunoSEQ multiplex PCR; TCRdb stores just in-frame clones and leaves some out. Among 100,000 or so clones listed, approximately 66% were seen once. This entry is derived from a study of cytomegalovirus exposure and HLA in healthy donors. General observations from the study: Cytomegalovirus association was assigned to 170 or so TCR beta chains.

The CDR3 length is 15 residues. CDR1 is SGDLS, CDR2 YYNGEE, per germline. Trimming cost V 3 bases and J 2 bases, with 12 bases left between them. The receptor was isolated from a man aged 35-49 years in good health and CMV-seropositive. This chain links TRBV9 with TRBJ1-5, with unresolved D. The sequenced material came from PBMCs. The CDR3 loop is CASSDSPGGNQPQHF. The CDR3 DNA sequence: TGTGCCAGCAGCGACAGTCCCGGCGGCAATCAGCCCCAGCATTTT.